What follows are 31 T cell receptor beta chains derived from one specimen sequenced in a study of T cells in Graves' hyperthyroidism and ophthalmopathy. Amplified regions were TCR beta CDR3 sequences from RNA transcripts. A first-round RT-PCR of the TCR CDR3 used the HTBI primer set. Via MiXCR, TCRdb re-called the multiplex PCR reads, giving one row per CDR3 protein. The data show more than 300,000 distinct CDR3 sequences, over 11% seen once. The source material was blood. The receptors were gathered from a woman aged 25 to 39 with Graves' hyperthyroidism.

In regard to this clonotype: A much larger clone lies a single base off, so this may be a read error. The conserved phenylalanine or tryptophan normally closing the CDR3 is absent here, so this likely arose from a read error. This chain joins TRBV20-1 and TRBJ2-7, with D unclear. CDR1 is DFQATT and CDR2 is SNEGSKA in the germline V gene (reference sequence). This CDR3 has 13 residues. V lost 0 bases, J lost 2 bases, and 8 bases lay in between. This chain's CDR3 is CSARDQETYEQYY. CDR3 DNA: TGCAGTGCTAGAGATCAGGAGACCTACGAGCAGTACTAC.

The rearrangement joins TRBV3-1 to TRBJ2-5; the D gene is possibly TRBD2 (5 bases). Germline CDR1 and CDR2: LGHDT and YNNKEL (reference sequence). V was clipped by 5 bases and J by 6 bases, with 19 bases between them. This CDR3 has 15 residues. The CDR3 DNA reads as TGTGCCAGCAGCTCTTCCGGACTCACCGGGAAGACCCAGTACTTC. Translating it yields CASSSSGLTGKTQYF.

Worth noting for this clonotype: A much larger clonotype is one base distant, so this may be a read error. The chain is built from TRBV6-1 and TRBJ1-2; D gene ambiguous. V dropped 5 bases and J dropped 5 bases, with 9 bases sitting between them. The CDR3 is 12 residues long. Germline assignment: CDR1 MNHNS and CDR2 SASEGT. CDR3 residues: CASSPRGYGYTF. In DNA form, the CDR3 reads TGTGCCAGCAGTCCACGGGGTTATGGCTACACCTTC.

The rearrangement joins TRBV13 to TRBJ2-7; D tentatively reads TRBD1 or TRBD2 (6 bases each). This CDR3 comprises 16 residues. The V end was cut by 0 bases, the J end by 1 base, with 13 bases between. Germline loops: CDR1 PRHDT, CDR2 FYEKMQ (reference sequence). The CDR3 loop reads CASSLGRGQPSYEQYF. CDR3 in DNA: TGTGCCAGCAGCTTAGGGCGGGGACAACCATCCTACGAGCAGTACTTC.

This clonotype was counted at least ten times. The chain uses TRBV28 and TRBJ2-3; perhaps TRBD1 as D (6 bases). V dropped 7 bases and J dropped 3 bases, with 14 bases sitting between them. CDR3 length: 14 residues. Per germline, CDR1 MDHEN and CDR2 SYDVKM. The DNA of the CDR3 is TGTGCCAGCAACTCCCAGGGGTTAACAGATACGCAGTATTTT. This translates into CASNSQGLTDTQYF.

This clonotype was recorded at least ten times. This chain links TRBV20-1 with TRBJ1-2, with no clear D. The germline gives CDR1 DFQATT, CDR2 SNEGSKA (reference sequence). The CDR3 covers 13 residues. The chain's CDR3 is CIPPTAGNYGYTF. The CDR3 nucleotides are TGCATCCCGCCGACGGCGGGTAACTATGGCTACACCTTC.

This clonotype was detected many times. The genes are TRBV2 and TRBJ1-4; 8 nucleotides align to TRBD1. This CDR3 is built from 14 residues. The junction had 6 bases not matched to a gene; V was cut back by 6 bases and J by 6 bases. The germline CDR1 and CDR2 sequences are SNHLY and FYNNEI. CDR3 sequence (DNA): TGTGCCAGCAGGGAGACAGGGGTGGATGAAAAACTGTTTTTT. As protein: CASRETGVDEKLFF.

At least ten counts were recorded for this clonotype. The V call is TRBV10-3, the J call TRBJ2-5; D uncertain. The CDR3 extends over 14 amino acids. V lost 0 bases, J lost 5 bases, and 10 bases lay in between. Germline values: CDR1 ENHRY, CDR2 SYGVKD. CDR3: CAISESLPTETQYF. The DNA of the CDR3 is TGTGCCATCAGTGAGTCGCTCCCGACGGAGACCCAGTACTTC.

This clonotype was picked up a small number of times. The chain uses TRBV6-1 and TRBJ2-5, with 9 bases aligning to TRBD2. V trimming: 6 bases; J trimming: 9 bases; junction bases outside the gene matches: 8. CDR3 length: 13 residues. The germline V gene encodes CDR1 MNHNS and CDR2 SASEGT. Written as DNA, the CDR3 is TGTGCCAGCAGCGGACTAGCGAGAGGGCCCCAGTACTTC. Translated: CASSGLARGPQYF.

In this sample, this clonotype turned up a few times. The rearrangement joins TRBV6-5 to TRBJ2-3, with a weak D call TRBD1 (5 bases). The V gene's germline CDR1 is MNHEY and CDR2 SVGAGI. The CDR3 contains 11 residues. Deletions cut 2 bases from V and 9 bases from J, with 6 bases between. The CDR3 reads CASSYKGTQYF. Written as DNA, the CDR3 is TGTGCCAGCAGTTACAAGGGGACGCAGTATTTT.

Ten or more counts support this clonotype. The chain uses TRBV2 and TRBJ1-4; TRBD1 matches 7 bases. CDR3 size: 14 residues. The germline CDR1 and CDR2 sequences are SNHLY and FYNNEI. V lost 8 bases, J lost 4 bases, and 7 bases stayed unmatched. The CDR3 nucleotides read TGTGCCAGCCAGCCGGGACAGTATAATGAAAAACTGTTTTTT. Its translation is CASQPGQYNEKLFF.

This clonotype was detected a few times. This chain joins TRBV7-6 and TRBJ2-1; TRBD1 agrees at 7 bases. Germline V gene sequence: CDR1 SGHVS, CDR2 FNYEAQ. After removal of 5 bases from V and 5 bases from J, the junction contained 9 bases not matched to a gene. This CDR3 has 15 amino acids. The CDR3 DNA reads as TGTGCCAGCAGCCAAAGGACAGGCCTTGACAATGAGCAGTTCTTC. Translated, it gives CASSQRTGLDNEQFF.

This clonotype was observed at least ten times. This sequence joins TRBV11-2 and TRBJ2-3, with D unclear. The CDR3 contains 13 residues. Germline V lookup: CDR1 SGHAT, CDR2 FQNNGV. With 4 bases removed from V and 5 bases from J, the gap between germline ends came to 10 bases. CDR3: CASSSQVQDTQYF. In nucleotides, the CDR3 is TGTGCCAGCAGCTCTCAGGTCCAAGATACGCAGTATTTT.

The chain uses TRBV3-1 and TRBJ2-5; the match to TRBD2 covers 10 bases. Losses at the gene ends were 0 bases for V and 5 bases for J; bases not matched to a gene: 9. The germline gives CDR1 LGHDT, CDR2 YNNKEL (reference sequence). The CDR3 is made up of 17 amino acids. As DNA, the CDR3 is TGTGCCAGCAGCCAAGATGATCTAGCGGGAGTTAAGGAGACCCAGTACTTC. Amino acid sequence: CASSQDDLAGVKETQYF.

This clonotype came up many times. The J gene is TRBJ2-7, the V gene TRBV29-1; D gene ambiguous. The CDR3 consists of 13 residues. Germline values: CDR1 SQVTM, CDR2 ANQGSEA. Trimming stripped 3 bases from V and 6 bases from J, with 15 bases between. The CDR3 sequence: CSVDKATTGEQYF. The CDR3 nucleotides are TGCAGCGTTGATAAGGCGACGACGGGCGAGCAGTACTTC.

There are many counts of this clonotype. The chain has TRBV28 and TRBJ2-7; no clear D. Germline V gene data show CDR1 as MDHEN and CDR2 as SYDVKM. The CDR3 spans 13 residues. V was shortened by 7 bases and J by 3 bases, with 13 bases between the two germline ends. The CDR3 DNA reads as TGTGCCAGCACCCCCTCCGGCCTCTACGAGCAGTACTTC. This encodes CASTPSGLYEQYF.

The rearrangement uses TRBV3-1 and TRBJ1-5; D possibly corresponds to TRBD1 (6 bases). The CDR3 length is 15 residues. V was clipped by 2 bases and J by 4 bases, with 12 bases between them. Germline assignment: CDR1 LGHDT and CDR2 YNNKEL (reference sequence). The CDR3 reads CASSQSGTPNQPQHF. DNA for the CDR3: TGTGCCAGCAGCCAATCCGGGACACCGAATCAGCCCCAGCATTTT.

This clonotype has more than one count but fewer than ten. This chain connects TRBV7-6 to TRBJ2-2; the D is unclear. The germline CDR1 and CDR2 sequences are SGHVS and FNYEAQ. The CDR3 sequence is 13 residues long. V was shortened by 5 bases and J by 6 bases, with 10 bases between the two germline ends. The CDR3 reads CASSGLSSGELFF. The CDR3 nucleotides read TGTGCCAGCAGCGGCCTTAGTTCCGGGGAGCTGTTTTTT.

This clonotype appeared a few times. The V call is TRBV20-1, the J call TRBJ2-5, with TRBD2 matching 9 bases. This CDR3 region has 12 residues. CDR1 and CDR2 from the germline V gene are DFQATT and SNEGSKA (reference sequence). With V trimmed by 6 bases and J by 13 bases, 12 bases remained unmatched. The CDR3 here is CSARGVAGVPYF. The CDR3 DNA sequence: TGCAGTGCCCGAGGGGTAGCGGGAGTACCGTACTTC.

As DNA, the CDR3 is TGTGCCACAACCGACACAGAGAGAGATGGCTACACCTTC. Protein product: CATTDTERDGYTF. This rearrangement joins TRBV10-3 to TRBJ1-2; no clear D. CDR1 is ENHRY and CDR2 is SYGVKD in the germline V gene. The CDR3 has 13 amino acids. Deletions cut 10 bases from V and 6 bases from J, with 18 bases between.

This clonotype was found many times. The rearrangement links TRBV29-1 to TRBJ2-2, with D uncertain. Trimming shortened V by 3 bases and J by 6 bases, and 20 bases separated the two germline ends. CDR3 length: 16 amino acids. CDR1 is SQVTM, CDR2 ANQGSEA, per germline. The DNA for the CDR3 is TGCAGCGTTGATGACTTGGCTAGTGCTGGCGCCGGGGAGCTGTTTTTT. It translates to CSVDDLASAGAGELFF.

The rearrangement links TRBV11-1 to TRBJ2-1; 10 bases are shared with TRBD2. The J segment lost 4 bases and the V segment lost 5 bases, leaving 11 bases of the junction unmatched. This CDR3 spans 17 amino acids. The germline V gene has CDR1 SGHAT and CDR2 FQDESV (reference sequence). The CDR3 DNA reads TGTGCCAGCAGCCAAGCGGCTAGCGGGAGAAGGTACAATGAGCAGTTCTTC. It encodes CASSQAASGRRYNEQFF.

J is TRBJ2-2 and V is TRBV7-6; 12 bases line up with TRBD2. The germline V gene has CDR1 SGHVS and CDR2 FNYEAQ. After removal of 5 bases from V and 3 bases from J, the junction contained 7 bases not matched to a gene. There are 17 residues in the CDR3. This CDR3 reads CASSPPSGRGDTGELFF. The CDR3 DNA reads TGTGCCAGCAGCCCCCCTAGCGGGAGGGGTGACACCGGGGAGCTGTTTTTT.

The gene calls are TRBV9 and TRBJ1-3, with D perhaps TRBD1 (5 bases). Germline assignment: CDR1 SGDLS and CDR2 YYNGEE. The CDR3 has 15 amino acids. V lost 0 bases to trimming and J lost 4 bases, with 11 bases between them. As DNA, the CDR3 is TGTGCCAGCAGCGTAGTTGAGGGGCAGGGAAACACCATATATTTT. Amino acid sequence: CASSVVEGQGNTIYF.

This clonotype was found many times. The chain carries TRBV5-4 and TRBJ1-1, with D tentatively TRBD1 (6 bases). The V and J ends lost 4 bases and 4 bases respectively, with 11 bases between them. The CDR3 sequence is 13 residues long. Germline V gives CDR1 SGHNT, CDR2 YYREEE (reference sequence). This CDR3 reads CASSVQGTTEAFF. The CDR3 DNA reads as TGTGCCAGCAGCGTACAGGGTACCACTGAAGCTTTCTTT.

This clonotype was counted at least ten times. The CDR3 DNA is TGTGCCAGCAGCCCTGGGATGACAGGAACAAGGGAAAAACTGTTTTTT. Its translation is CASSPGMTGTREKLFF. V is TRBV12-3 or TRBV12-4 and J is TRBJ1-4; D is perhaps TRBD1 (6 bases). V was trimmed by 6 bases and J by 8 bases, leaving 22 bases between them. The CDR3 has 16 residues.

This clonotype was picked up a small number of times. The rearrangement uses TRBV7-2 and TRBJ2-7, with D uncertain. V was clipped by 1 base and J by 2 bases, with 9 bases between them. Looked up from germline, CDR1 is SGHTA and CDR2 is FQGNSA. The CDR3 spans 14 residues. In DNA, the CDR3 is TGTGCCAGCAGCTTAGATGCCATAACCTACGAGCAGTACTTC. As protein: CASSLDAITYEQYF.

This clonotype was counted ten times or more. The chain joins TRBV7-2 to TRBJ2-7; the match to TRBD2 covers 10 bases. Germline CDR1 reads SGHTA; CDR2 reads FQGNSA. Trimming removed 5 bases from V and 1 base from J; junction bases left unmatched: 8. This CDR3 comprises 16 residues. The CDR3 DNA reads TGTGCCAGCAGCCCCCAAAGTAGCGGGAGGTCCTACGAGCAGTACTTC. Translating gives CASSPQSSGRSYEQYF. The variable domain in full, completed from reference TRBV7-2 and TRBJ2-7, reads GAGVSQSPSNKVTEKGKDVELRCDPISGHTALYWYRQSLGQGLEFLIYFQGNSAPDKSGLPSDRFSAERTGGSVSTLTIQRTQQEDSAVYLCASSPQSSGRSYEQYFGPGTRLTVT.

The V and J genes are TRBV30 and TRBJ2-1, with 12 positions matching TRBD2. The germline CDR1 and CDR2 sequences are GTSNPN and SVGIG (reference sequence). The CDR3 covers 16 residues. Trimming cost V 3 bases and J 7 bases; bases outside gene matches: 10. The DNA for the CDR3 is TGTGCCTGGAGACTCAGACTAGCGGGAGACGGAAATGAGCAGTTCTTC. Protein: CAWRLRLAGDGNEQFF.

This clonotype was found a few times. The chain joins TRBV6-2 or TRBV6-3 to TRBJ2-7; D is tentatively TRBD1 or TRBD2 (5 bases each). This CDR3 contains 16 residues. Trimming pared 6 bases from V and 4 bases from J, leaving 22 bases between. Germline values: CDR1 MNHEY, CDR2 SVGEGT. The CDR3 region is CASSLLVPGLNYEQYF. CDR3 DNA sequence: TGTGCCAGCAGCCTACTCGTACCGGGGCTAAATTACGAGCAGTACTTC.

This chain joins TRBV15 and TRBJ2-7; a possible D gene is TRBD2 (6 bases). Per the germline V gene, CDR1 is LNHNV and CDR2 is YYDKDF (reference sequence). V was clipped by 2 bases and J by 3 bases, with 23 bases between them. This CDR3 is built from 18 residues. CDR3 region: CATSRSYPQLSGDYEQYF. For the CDR3, the DNA is TGTGCCACCAGCAGATCTTATCCCCAACTTTCGGGGGACTACGAGCAGTACTTC.